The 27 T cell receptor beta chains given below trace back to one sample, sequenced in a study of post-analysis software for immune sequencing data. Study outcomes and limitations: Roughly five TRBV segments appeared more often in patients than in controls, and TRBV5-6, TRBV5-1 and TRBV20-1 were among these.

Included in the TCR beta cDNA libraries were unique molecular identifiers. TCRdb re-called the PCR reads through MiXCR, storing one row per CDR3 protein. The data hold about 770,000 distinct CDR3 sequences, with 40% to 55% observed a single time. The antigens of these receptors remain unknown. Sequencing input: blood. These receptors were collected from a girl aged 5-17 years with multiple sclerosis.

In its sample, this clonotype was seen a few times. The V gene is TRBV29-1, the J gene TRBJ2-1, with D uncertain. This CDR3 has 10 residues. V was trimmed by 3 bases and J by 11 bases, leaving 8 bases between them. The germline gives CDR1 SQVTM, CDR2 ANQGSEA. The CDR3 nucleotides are TGCAGCGTTGAGGGCAGCAAGCAGTTCTTC. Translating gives CSVEGSKQFF.

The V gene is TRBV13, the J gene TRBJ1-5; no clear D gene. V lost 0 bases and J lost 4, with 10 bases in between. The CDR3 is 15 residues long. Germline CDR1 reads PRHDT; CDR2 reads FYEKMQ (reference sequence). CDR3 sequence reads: CASSLGAGVNQPQHF. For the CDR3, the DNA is TGTGCCAGCAGCTTAGGAGCTGGGGTGAATCAGCCCCAGCATTTT.

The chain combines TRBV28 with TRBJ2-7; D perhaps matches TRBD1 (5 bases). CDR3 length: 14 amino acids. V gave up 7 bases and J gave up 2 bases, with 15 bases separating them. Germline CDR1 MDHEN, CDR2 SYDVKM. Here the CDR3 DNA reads TGTGCCAGCATGGGCCTGACAGAGACCTACGAGCAGTACTTC. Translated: CASMGLTETYEQYF.

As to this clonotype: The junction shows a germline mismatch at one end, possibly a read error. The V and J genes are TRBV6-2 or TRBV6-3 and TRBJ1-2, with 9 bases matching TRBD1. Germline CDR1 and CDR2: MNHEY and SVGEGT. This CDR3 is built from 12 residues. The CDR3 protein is CTSRGQGYGYTF. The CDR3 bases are TGTACCAGCAGGGGACAGGGCTATGGCTACACCTTC.

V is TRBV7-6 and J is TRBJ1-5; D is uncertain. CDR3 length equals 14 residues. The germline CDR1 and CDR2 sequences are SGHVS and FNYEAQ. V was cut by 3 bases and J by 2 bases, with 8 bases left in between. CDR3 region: CASSFAGGNQPQHF. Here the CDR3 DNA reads TGTGCCAGCAGCTTTGCCGGTGGCAATCAGCCCCAGCATTTT.

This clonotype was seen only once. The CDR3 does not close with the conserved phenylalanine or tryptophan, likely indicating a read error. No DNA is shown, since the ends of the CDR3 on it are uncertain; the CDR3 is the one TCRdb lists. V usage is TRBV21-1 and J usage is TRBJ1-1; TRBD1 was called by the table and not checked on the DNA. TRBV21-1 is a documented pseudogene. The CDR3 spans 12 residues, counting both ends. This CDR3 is CASMRGDTEAFV.

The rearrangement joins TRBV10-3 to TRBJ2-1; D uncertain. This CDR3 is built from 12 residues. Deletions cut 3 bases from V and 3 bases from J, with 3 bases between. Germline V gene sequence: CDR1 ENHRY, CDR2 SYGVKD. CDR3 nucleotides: TGTGCCATCAGTGACGGCTACAATGAGCAGTTCTTC. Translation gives CAISDGYNEQFF.

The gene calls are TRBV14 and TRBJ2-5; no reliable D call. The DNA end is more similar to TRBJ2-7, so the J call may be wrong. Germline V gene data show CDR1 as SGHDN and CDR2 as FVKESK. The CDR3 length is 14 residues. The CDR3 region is CASSQGHVTYEQYF. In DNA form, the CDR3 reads TGTGCCAGCAGCCAAGGGCACGTGACCTACGAGCAGTACTTC.

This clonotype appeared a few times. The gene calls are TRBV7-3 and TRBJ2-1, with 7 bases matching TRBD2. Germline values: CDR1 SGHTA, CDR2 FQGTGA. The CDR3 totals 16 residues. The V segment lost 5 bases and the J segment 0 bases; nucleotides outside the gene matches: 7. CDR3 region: CASSPLGRSSYNEQFF. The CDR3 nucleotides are TGTGCCAGCAGCCCACTCGGGAGGTCCTCCTACAATGAGCAGTTCTTC.

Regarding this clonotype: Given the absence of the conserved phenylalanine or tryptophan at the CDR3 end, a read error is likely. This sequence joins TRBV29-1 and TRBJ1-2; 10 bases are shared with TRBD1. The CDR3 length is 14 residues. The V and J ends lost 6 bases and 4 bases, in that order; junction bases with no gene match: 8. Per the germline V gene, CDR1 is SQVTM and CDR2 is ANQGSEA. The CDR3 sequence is CSVRQTGGGYGYTL. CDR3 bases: TGCAGCGTCCGCCAGACAGGGGGCGGCTATGGCTACACCCTC.

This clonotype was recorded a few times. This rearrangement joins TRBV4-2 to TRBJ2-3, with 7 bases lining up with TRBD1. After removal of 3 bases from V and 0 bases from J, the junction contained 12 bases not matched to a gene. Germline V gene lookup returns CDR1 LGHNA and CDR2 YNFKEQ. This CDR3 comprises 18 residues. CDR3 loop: CASSHPSAGTDSTDTQYF. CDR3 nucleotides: TGTGCCAGCAGCCATCCCTCCGCCGGGACAGATAGCACAGATACGCAGTATTTT.

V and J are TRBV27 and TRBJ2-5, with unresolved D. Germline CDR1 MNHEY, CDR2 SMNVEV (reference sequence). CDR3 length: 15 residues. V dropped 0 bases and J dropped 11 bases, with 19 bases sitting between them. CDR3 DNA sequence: TGTGCCAGCAGTTTATCTATTTTGGGGTTTTACGGGCAGTACTTC. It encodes CASSLSILGFYGQYF.

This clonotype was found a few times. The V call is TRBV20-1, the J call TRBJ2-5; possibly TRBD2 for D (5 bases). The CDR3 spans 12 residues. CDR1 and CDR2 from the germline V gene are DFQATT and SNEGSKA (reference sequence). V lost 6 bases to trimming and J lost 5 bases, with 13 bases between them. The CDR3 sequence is CSAPTRRETQYF. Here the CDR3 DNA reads TGCAGTGCCCCGACTCGGAGGGAGACCCAGTACTTC.

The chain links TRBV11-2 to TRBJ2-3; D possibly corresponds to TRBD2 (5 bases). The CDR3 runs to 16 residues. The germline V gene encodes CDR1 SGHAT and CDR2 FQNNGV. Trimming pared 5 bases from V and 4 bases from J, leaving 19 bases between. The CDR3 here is CASSRGSIPGSDTQYF. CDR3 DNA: TGTGCCAGCAGCCGCGGTTCAATACCGGGATCAGATACGCAGTATTTT.

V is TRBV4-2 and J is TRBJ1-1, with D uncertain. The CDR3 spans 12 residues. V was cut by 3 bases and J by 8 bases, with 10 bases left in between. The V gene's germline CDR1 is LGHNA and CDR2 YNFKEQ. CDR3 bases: TGTGCCAGCAGCCAGGAGGGCGAAGAAGCTTTCTTT. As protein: CASSQEGEEAFF.

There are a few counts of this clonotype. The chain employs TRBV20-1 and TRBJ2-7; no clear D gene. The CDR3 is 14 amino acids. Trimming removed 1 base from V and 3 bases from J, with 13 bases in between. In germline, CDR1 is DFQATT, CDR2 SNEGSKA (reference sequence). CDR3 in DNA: TGCAGTGCTAGAGGGCAGGCTATAAACTACGAGCAGTACTTC. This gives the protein CSARGQAINYEQYF.

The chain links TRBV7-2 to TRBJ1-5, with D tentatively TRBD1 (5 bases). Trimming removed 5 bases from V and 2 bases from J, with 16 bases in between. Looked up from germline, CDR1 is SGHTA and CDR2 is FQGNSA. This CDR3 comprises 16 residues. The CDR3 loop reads CASSPQTGTGNQPQHF. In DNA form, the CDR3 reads TGTGCCAGCAGCCCCCAAACAGGCACAGGCAATCAGCCCCAGCATTTT.

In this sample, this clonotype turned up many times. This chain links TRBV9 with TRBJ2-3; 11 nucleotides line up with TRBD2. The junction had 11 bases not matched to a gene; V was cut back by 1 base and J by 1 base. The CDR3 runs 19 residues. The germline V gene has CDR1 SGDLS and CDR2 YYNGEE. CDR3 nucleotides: TGTGCCAGCAGCGTATCTAGCGGGAGGTACCAAATGCGCACAGATACGCAGTATTTT. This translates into CASSVSSGRYQMRTDTQYF.

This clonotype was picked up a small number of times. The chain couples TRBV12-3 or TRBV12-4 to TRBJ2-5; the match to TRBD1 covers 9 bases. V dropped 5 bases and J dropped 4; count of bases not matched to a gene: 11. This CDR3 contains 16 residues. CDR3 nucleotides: TGTGCCAGCAGTCTTTGGGACAGGGAGAACGGAGAGACCCAGTACTTC. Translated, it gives CASSLWDRENGETQYF.

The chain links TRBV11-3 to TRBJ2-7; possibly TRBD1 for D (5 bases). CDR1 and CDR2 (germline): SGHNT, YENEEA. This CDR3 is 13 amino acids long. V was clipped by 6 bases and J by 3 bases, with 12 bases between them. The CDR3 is CASSRNQGYEQYF. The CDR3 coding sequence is TGTGCCAGCAGTCGAAACCAGGGCTACGAGCAGTACTTC.

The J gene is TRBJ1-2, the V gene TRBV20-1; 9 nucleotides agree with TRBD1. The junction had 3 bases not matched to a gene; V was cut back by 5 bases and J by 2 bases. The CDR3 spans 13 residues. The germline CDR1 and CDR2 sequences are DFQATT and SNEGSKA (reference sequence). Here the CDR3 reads CSARQGGNYGYTF. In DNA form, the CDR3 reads TGCAGTGCTCGACAGGGGGGAAACTATGGCTACACCTTC.

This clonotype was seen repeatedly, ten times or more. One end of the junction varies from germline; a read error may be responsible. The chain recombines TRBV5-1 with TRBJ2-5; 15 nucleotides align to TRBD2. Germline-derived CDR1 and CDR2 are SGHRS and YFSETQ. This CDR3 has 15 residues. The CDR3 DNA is TGTGCCAGCAGCTTGGGACTAGCGGGAGGAGAGACCCAGTACTTC. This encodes CASSLGLAGGETQYF.

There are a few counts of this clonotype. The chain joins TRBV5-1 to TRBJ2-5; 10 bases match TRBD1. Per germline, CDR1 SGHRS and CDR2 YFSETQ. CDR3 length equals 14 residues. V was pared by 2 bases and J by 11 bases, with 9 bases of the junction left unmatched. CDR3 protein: CASSLRQGANEQYF. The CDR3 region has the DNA TGCGCCAGCAGCTTACGACAGGGGGCAAATGAGCAGTACTTC.

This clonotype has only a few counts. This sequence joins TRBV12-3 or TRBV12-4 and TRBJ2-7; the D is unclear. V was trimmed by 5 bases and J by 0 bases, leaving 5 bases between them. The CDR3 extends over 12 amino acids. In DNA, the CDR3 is TGTGCCAGCAGTACCCTCTCCTACGAGCAGTACTTC. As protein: CASSTLSYEQYF.

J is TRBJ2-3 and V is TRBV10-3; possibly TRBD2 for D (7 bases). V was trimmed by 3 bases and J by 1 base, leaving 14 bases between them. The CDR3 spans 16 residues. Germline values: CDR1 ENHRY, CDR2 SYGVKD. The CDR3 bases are TGTGCCATCAGTGACCTAGCGGCAGGGGGCACAGATACGCAGTATTTT. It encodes CAISDLAAGGTDTQYF.

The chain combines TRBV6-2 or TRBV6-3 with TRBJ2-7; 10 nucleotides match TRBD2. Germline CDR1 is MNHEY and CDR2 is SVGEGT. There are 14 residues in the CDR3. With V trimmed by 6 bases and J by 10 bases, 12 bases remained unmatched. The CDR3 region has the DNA TGTGCCAGCAGCAACGGACTAGCGGAAGAGGCCCAGTACTTC. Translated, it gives CASSNGLAEEAQYF.

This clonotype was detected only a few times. CDR3 nucleotides: TGTGCCTGGAGTAGACTAGCGGGAGGGCCCGATACGCAGTATTTT. Encoded protein: CAWSRLAGGPDTQYF. The chain employs TRBV30 and TRBJ2-3, with 14 bases lining up with TRBD2. CDR3 length equals 15 residues. With 2 bases clipped from V and 6 bases from J, the junction kept 4 bases outside the gene matches. Germline V gene sequence: CDR1 GTSNPN, CDR2 SVGIG (reference sequence).